A selection of T cell receptor beta chains follows, all from one sample in a study of vaccination effects on CD4 cells after COVID-19. These receptors have no known antigen. The method was immunoSEQ multiplex PCR; TCRdb's version includes in-frame clones alone and lacks a portion of them. The table has some 47,000 clones, roughly three quarters seen once. The sequencing here drew on CD4+ T cells from PBMCs cultured without peptide, taken after COVID-19 vaccination. These receptors all stem from a human donor who received a COVID-19 vaccine. Each CDR3 is given with its conserved first and last residue. D genes are given only for firm matches. Size is stated for part of the rows, as once, few or many counts, or as a class when the clone is expanded.

v_gene	d_gene	abundance	j_gene	CDR3aa	CDR3nt
TRBV9	TRBD2	.	TRBJ2-5	CASSATSGGETQYF	TGTGCCAGCAGCGCCACTAGCGGTGGTGAGACCCAGTACTTC
TRBV15	TRBD2	.	TRBJ2-1	CATSRVLTSGINEQFF	TGTGCCACCAGCAGAGTGCTCACTAGCGGGATTAATGAGCAGTTCTTC
TRBV7-8	TRBD2	.	TRBJ2-1	CASSLATSGGGYNEQFF	TGTGCCAGCAGCTTAGCTACTAGCGGGGGCGGGTACAATGAGCAGTTCTTC
TRBV5-6	.	.	TRBJ2-7	CASSNGGLTAYVSYEQYF	TGTGCCAGCAGCAACGGAGGGTTAACGGCATACGTCTCCTACGAGCAGTACTTC
TRBV19	.	.	TRBJ1-2	CASSISSGGYTF	TGTGCCAGTAGTATTTCGTCGGGGGGCTACACCTTC
TRBV10-3	.	.	TRBJ2-7	CAISFGGGHEQYF	TGTGCCATCTCTTTCGGCGGGGGCCACGAGCAGTACTTC
TRBV27	TRBD2	.	TRBJ2-7	CANGGSRVYEQYF	TGTGCCAACGGGGGGTCGCGGGTCTACGAGCAGTACTTC
TRBV6-1	.	once	TRBJ1-1	CASSDPGRSTEAFF	TGTGCCAGCAGTGATCCGGGCAGGAGCACTGAAGCTTTCTTT
TRBV7-8	.	.	TRBJ2-2	CASSFVSYTGELFF	TGTGCCAGCAGCTTTGTCAGCTACACCGGGGAGCTGTTTTTT
TRBV19	.	few	TRBJ1-1	CASSIDPLGLGSMNTEAFF	TGTGCCAGTAGTATAGATCCGCTAGGGCTCGGGTCCATGAACACTGAAGCTTTCTTT
TRBV29-1	TRBD1	.	TRBJ2-6	CSVPYRGHANVLTF	TGCAGCGTGCCCTACAGGGGGCACGCCAACGTCCTGACTTTC
TRBV4-1	TRBD2	few	TRBJ2-1	CASSRGGLVPSYNEQFF	TGCGCCAGCAGCCGAGGGGGACTAGTTCCATCCTACAATGAGCAGTTCTTC
TRBV12-3/TRBV12-4	.	.	TRBJ1-5	CASTWSNQPQHF	TGTGCCAGCACCTGGTCCAATCAGCCCCAGCATTTT
TRBV9	.	.	TRBJ1-1	CASSAQGVLNTEAFF	TGTGCCAGCAGCGCCCAAGGGGTACTAAACACTGAAGCTTTCTTT
TRBV3-1/TRBV3-2	.	.	TRBJ2-1	CASSQDRFEQFF	TGTGCCAGCAGCCAAGATCGGTTTGAGCAGTTCTTC
TRBV18	TRBD2	few	TRBJ2-1	CASSRGLAGVNEQFF	TGTGCCAGCTCACGGGGACTAGCGGGTGTCAATGAGCAGTTCTTC
TRBV21-1	.	.	TRBJ2-5	CASSKNQIEETQYF	TGTGCCAGCAGCAAAAACCAGATTGAAGAGACCCAGTACTTC
TRBV5-1	.	.	TRBJ2-6	CASSFTAAGVGANVLTF	TGCGCCAGCAGCTTCACGGCAGCAGGGGTCGGGGCCAACGTCCTGACTTTC
TRBV18	.	few	TRBJ2-7	CASSGQNSYEQYF	TGTGCCAGCTCAGGACAGAACTCCTACGAGCAGTACTTC
TRBV5-1	TRBD1	once	TRBJ2-1	CASSPTGGRYNEQFF	TGCGCCAGCAGCCCCACAGGGGGCAGGTACAATGAGCAGTTCTTC
TRBV18	.	.	TRBJ1-2	CASSPFEAPDGYTF	TGTGCCAGCTCTCCCTTTGAGGCGCCCGATGGCTACACCTTC
TRBV27	.	.	TRBJ1-4	CASSLSFGQNEKLFF	TGTGCCAGCAGTTTATCCTTTGGACAGAATGAAAAACTGTTTTTT
TRBV3-1/TRBV3-2	.	.	TRBJ2-1	CASSHGVGLTYNEQFF	TGTGCCAGCAGCCATGGGGTGGGCCTCACCTACAATGAGCAGTTCTTC
TRBV3-1/TRBV3-2	.	few	TRBJ2-3	CASSQDQHTQYF	TGTGCCAGCAGCCAAGACCAGCATACGCAGTATTTT
TRBV2	.	.	TRBJ1-5	CASSEQRQIQNQPQHF	TGTGCCAGCAGTGAACAGAGACAGATACAGAATCAGCCCCAGCATTTT
TRBV19	.	.	TRBJ2-2	CASRGPRNTGELFF	TGTGCCAGTAGGGGACCCAGGAACACCGGGGAGCTGTTTTTT
TRBV6-4	TRBD2	few	TRBJ2-1	CASSDSSGSYNEQFF	TGTGCCAGCAGTGACTCTAGCGGGAGTTACAATGAGCAGTTCTTC
TRBV3-1/TRBV3-2	.	.	TRBJ1-2	CASSPGGYGYTF	TGTGCCAGCAGTCCGGGGGGCTATGGCTACACCTTC
TRBV18	TRBD1	.	TRBJ2-5	CASSPGQEGTQYF	TGTGCCAGCTCACCGGGACAGGAAGGGACCCAGTACTTC
TRBV7-2	.	.	TRBJ2-1	CASSLIWKMSYNEQFF	TGTGCCAGCAGCTTAATTTGGAAGATGAGCTACAATGAGCAGTTCTTC
TRBV4-2	.	.	TRBJ2-5	CASSRDAPQETQYF	TGTGCCAGCAGCCGGGACGCGCCCCAAGAGACCCAGTACTTC
TRBV10-3	.	.	TRBJ2-1	CAITAQGRNEQFF	TGTGCCATCACGGCACAGGGTCGAAATGAGCAGTTCTTC
TRBV30	TRBD1	.	TRBJ1-5	CAWSGTGGQPQHF	TGTGCCTGGAGTGGGACAGGGGGCCAGCCCCAGCATTTT
TRBV7-2	TRBD2	.	TRBJ2-5	CASHLAGGETQYF	TGTGCCAGCCACCTAGCGGGCGGGGAGACCCAGTACTTC
TRBV6-2/TRBV6-3	TRBD1	.	TRBJ2-5	CASSLQGAGETQYF	TGTGCCAGCAGTTTACAGGGGGCTGGGGAGACCCAGTACTTC
TRBV5-1	TRBD1	.	TRBJ1-1	CASSFAGGSTEAFF	TGCGCCAGCAGCTTTGCAGGGGGAAGCACTGAAGCTTTCTTT
TRBV5-1	TRBD1	.	TRBJ1-6	CASSLAVSGQGASPLHF	TGCGCCAGCAGCCTCGCAGTCTCGGGACAGGGGGCTTCACCCCTCCACTTT
TRBV2	.	.	TRBJ2-5	CAGKQGLEGETQYF	TGTGCCGGGAAGCAGGGCTTGGAGGGAGAGACCCAGTACTTC
TRBV6-1	TRBD1	.	TRBJ1-2	CASSEASGGSGYTF	TGTGCCAGCAGTGAAGCTTCAGGGGGCTCTGGCTACACCTTC
TRBV5-1	.	.	TRBJ1-1	CASSGKGGTEAFF	TGCGCCAGCAGCGGAAAGGGAGGGACTGAAGCTTTCTTT
TRBV7-9	.	.	TRBJ2-7	CASSLQAYEQYF	TGTGCCAGCAGCTTACAGGCCTACGAGCAGTACTTC
TRBV6-2/TRBV6-3	TRBD1	few	TRBJ1-1	CASSSQGVSEAFF	TGTGCCAGCAGTAGTCAGGGGGTTTCTGAAGCTTTCTTT
TRBV7-2	TRBD2	few	TRBJ2-1	CASSSSGLASSYNEQFF	TGTGCCAGCAGCTCCTCTGGACTAGCGAGCTCCTACAATGAGCAGTTCTTC
TRBV3-1/TRBV3-2	.	.	TRBJ1-2	CASSQESGSRGYTF	TGTGCCAGCAGCCAAGAATCCGGGTCTAGAGGCTACACCTTC
TRBV6-5	.	.	TRBJ2-1	CASSYTARGGNEQFF	TGTGCCAGCAGTTACACGGCGAGGGGAGGCAATGAGCAGTTCTTC
TRBV11-2	TRBD2	few	TRBJ2-3	CASSLRSGRGTDTQYF	TGTGCCAGCAGCTTGAGGAGCGGGAGAGGGACAGATACGCAGTATTTT
TRBV5-4	TRBD1	.	TRBJ2-5	CASSTGGSKETQYF	TGTGCCAGCAGCACAGGGGGGAGCAAAGAGACCCAGTACTTC
TRBV5-1	.	.	TRBJ2-5	CASSPPGRLEETQYF	TGCGCCAGCAGCCCCCCGGGCCGCCTGGAGGAGACCCAGTACTTC
TRBV2	.	once	TRBJ1-2	CASSVSTRDPGYTF	TGTGCCAGCAGTGTTTCGACCCGGGACCCCGGCTACACCTTC
TRBV11-2	.	.	TRBJ2-5	CASSLGGTVRETQYF	TGTGCCAGCAGCTTAGGGGGGACTGTGAGGGAGACCCAGTACTTC
TRBV6-4	.	.	TRBJ2-3	CASSAISDTQYF	TGTGCCAGCAGTGCCATCTCGGATACGCAGTATTTT
TRBV12-3/TRBV12-4	.	.	TRBJ2-7	CASSLEGSYEQYF	TGTGCCAGCAGTTTAGAAGGGTCCTACGAGCAGTACTTC